This TCR beta chain comes out of a study of shared clonotypes between healthy human individuals. Concerning this clone itself: Its antigen is as yet unknown.

Each of the donors was a healthy adult who was HIV-negative and had not had a recent acute infection or vaccination. V was trimmed by 1 base and J by 3 bases, leaving 12 bases between them. Germline V gene lookup returns CDR1 MGHDK and CDR2 SYGVNS. This CDR3 region has 16 residues. Findings of the study overall: Enrolling few donors narrowed the genetic and exposure-history diversity that was represented.

Genomic DNA from each subset was divided evenly over several immunoSEQ plates. As originally analysed: ImmunoSEQ output lacked quality scores and full-length reads, limiting matched filtering. Profiling relied on immunoSEQ multiplex PCR, and the TCRdb table lists in-frame clones only, not all of them. V, J and clone size reflect that table, while D and trimming were determined from the DNA. Of 450,000 to 650,000 clones listed, around 78% are singletons. This TCR derives from a woman between 40 and 50 years old in good health. Some clones in this sample may be carry-over from other donors' samples. The sequenced material came from PBMCs. V is TRBV25-1 and J is TRBJ1-4; D may be TRBD1 (5 bases). CDR3 nucleotide sequence: TGTGCCAGCAGTGAATGGGACCCCGGGGCTAATGAAAAACTGTTTTTT. Translation gives CASSEWDPGANEKLFF.